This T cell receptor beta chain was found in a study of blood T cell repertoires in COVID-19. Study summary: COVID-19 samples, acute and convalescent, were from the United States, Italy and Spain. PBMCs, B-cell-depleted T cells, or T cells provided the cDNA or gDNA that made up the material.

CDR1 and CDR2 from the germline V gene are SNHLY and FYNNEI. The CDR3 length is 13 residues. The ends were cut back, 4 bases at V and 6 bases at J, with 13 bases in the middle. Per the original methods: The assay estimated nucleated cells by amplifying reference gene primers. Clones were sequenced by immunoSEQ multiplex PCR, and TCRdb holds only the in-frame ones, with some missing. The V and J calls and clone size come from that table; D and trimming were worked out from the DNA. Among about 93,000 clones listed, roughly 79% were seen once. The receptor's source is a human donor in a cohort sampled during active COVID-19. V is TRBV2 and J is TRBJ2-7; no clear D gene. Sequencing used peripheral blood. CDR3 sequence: CASSARRLSEQYF. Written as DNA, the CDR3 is TGTGCCAGCAGTGCCCGCAGACTCAGCGAGCAGTACTTC.